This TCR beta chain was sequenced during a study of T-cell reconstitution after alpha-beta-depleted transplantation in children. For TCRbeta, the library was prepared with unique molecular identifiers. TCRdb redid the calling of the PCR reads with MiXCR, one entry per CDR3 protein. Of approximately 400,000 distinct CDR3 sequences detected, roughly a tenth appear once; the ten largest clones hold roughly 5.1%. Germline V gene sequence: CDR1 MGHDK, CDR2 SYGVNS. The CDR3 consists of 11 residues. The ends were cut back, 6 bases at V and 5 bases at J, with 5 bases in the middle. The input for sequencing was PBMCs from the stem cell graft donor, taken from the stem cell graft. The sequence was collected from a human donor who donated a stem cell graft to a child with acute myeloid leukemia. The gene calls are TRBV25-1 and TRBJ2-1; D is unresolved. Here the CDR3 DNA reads TGTGCCAGCAGGGAGAACAATGAGCAGTTCTTC. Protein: CASRENNEQFF.